Listed below are T cell receptor beta chains from one sample, sequenced in a study of metastatic and nonmetastatic thyroid tumors. TCRdb recomputed clones from the PCR reads via MiXCR. In the table there are about 4,000 clones, around 30% of which are singletons. The specimen was adjacent normal tissue. The receptors come from a female donor with papillary thyroid cancer or a benign thyroid nodule (not recorded which). Some clones in this sample may be carry-over from other donors' samples. The CDR3 runs from the conserved cysteine through the conserved F or W. A D gene is named only where the DNA matches it firmly. Clone size, where shown, is once, few, many, or a class for clones that have expanded.

j_gene,d_gene,abundance,v_gene,CDR3nt,CDR3aa
TRBJ1-5,-,few,TRBV5-1,TGCGCCAGCAGCTTGGTTGGGGGGGCAGGGCAGCCCCAGCATTTT,CASSLVGGAGQPQHF
TRBJ2-1,-,-,TRBV6-2/TRBV6-3,TGTGCCAGCAGCGACGGGACACTGGGAGGGAATGAGCAGTTCTTC,CASSDGTLGGNEQFF
TRBJ1-1,-,-,TRBV6-1,TGTGCCAGCAGTGAGGAGTTTTGGACTGAAGCTTTCTTT,CASSEEFWTEAFF
TRBJ2-3,TRBD2,once,TRBV20-1,TGCAGTGCTAGAGTAAAGGCTAGCGGGGCCTTAGATACGCAGTATTTT,CSARVKASGALDTQYF
TRBJ2-7,TRBD2,-,TRBV28,TGTGCCAGCAGTTTAACGGCGGGAGTCGTGGACGAGCAGTACTTC,CASSLTAGVVDEQYF
TRBJ1-1,-,-,TRBV20-1,TGCAGTGCTAGTTTATTGGATGAGGCCGTGAACACTGAAGCTTTCTTT,CSASLLDEAVNTEAFF
TRBJ1-1,-,large,TRBV28,TGTGCCAGCAGGCCGCGAGAGGCGGCCTTTGAAGCTTTCTTT,CASRPREAAFEAFF
TRBJ2-5,TRBD1,-,TRBV24-1,TGTGCCACCAGTAGTAGACAGGGCCAAGAGACCCAGTACTTC,CATSSRQGQETQYF
TRBJ1-5,-,few,TRBV19,TGTGCCAGTAGTACGACGGAGTATAGCAATCAGCCCCAGCATTTT,CASSTTEYSNQPQHF
TRBJ1-1,-,few,TRBV6-1,TGTGCCAGCAGTGGAAAATGGGCAGCACCGAACACTGAAGCTTTCTTT,CASSGKWAAPNTEAFF
TRBJ2-7,TRBD1,few,TRBV28,TGTGCCAGCAGTTCCACAGGGGTATACGAGCAGTACTTC,CASSSTGVYEQYF
TRBJ1-3,TRBD1,-,TRBV20-1,TGCAGTGCCTTAGGACAGGGGGTCGGAAACACCATATATTTT,CSALGQGVGNTIYF
TRBJ2-3,-,few,TRBV27,TGTGCCAGCAGCCTCCATCCAAGCACAGATACGCAGTATTTT,CASSLHPSTDTQYF
TRBJ2-7,TRBD2,few,TRBV7-9,TGTGCCAGCAGTACACCGGGACTAGCGAGGAACGAGCAGTACTTC,CASSTPGLARNEQYF
TRBJ1-2,-,few,TRBV6-2/TRBV6-3,TGTGCCAGCAGTTACTCTACAGGGTTAGGTTATGGCTACACCTTC,CASSYSTGLGYGYTF
TRBJ2-7,TRBD2,few,TRBV28,TGTGCCAGCAGTAAGAGCGGGAGTGGATCCTACGAGCAGTACTTC,CASSKSGSGSYEQYF